This is a list of T cell receptor beta chains from one sample in a study of tumor-infiltrating lymphocytes in primary liver carcinoma. TCRdb re-derived calls from the multiplex PCR reads in MiXCR, one entry per CDR3 protein. The table has about 310,000 distinct CDR3 sequences, 65% seen once. Material for sequencing was peripheral blood. The source is a man aged 35-49 years with primary liver carcinoma and hepatitis B virus infection. Each CDR3 is given with its conserved first and last residue. A D gene is named only where the DNA matches it firmly. The size of a clone is reported for some rows only, either as once, few or many, or as a class for expanded clones.

once	TRBJ2-3	-	TRBV11-2	CACSRTLDRADTQYF	TGTGCCTGCAGCCGGACTCTGGACCGCGCAGATACGCAGTATTTT
-	TRBJ2-3	-	TRBV11-3	CAISPVQGGTDTQYF	TGTGCCATTAGCCCGGTACAGGGAGGCACAGATACGCAGTATTTT
-	TRBJ2-1	-	TRBV11-1	CESSDSSSSYNKQFF	TGTGAAAGCAGCGACTCTAGCTCATCCTACAATAAGCAGTTCTTC
-	TRBJ2-5	-	TRBV9	CASSVGSLKRAKKETQYF	TGTGCCAGCAGCGTAGGGTCCCTTAAGCGGGCCAAAAAAGAGACCCAGTACTTC
-	TRBJ2-1	TRBD2	TRBV5-3	CARSSKDLAGTERGNKQFF	TGTGCCAGAAGCTCCAAAGACTTAGCGGGCACCGAGAGAGGAAATAAGCAGTTCTTC
-	TRBJ1-2	-	TRBV6-1	CASNSQGVGDYTF	TGTGCCAGCAATTCACAGGGAGTGGGTGACTACACCTTC
-	TRBJ2-7	-	TRBV1	CTSSQDQQAYEQYF	TGCACCAGCAGCCAAGATCAACAGGCCTACGAGCAGTACTTC
-	TRBJ2-2	TRBD2	TRBV5-1	CAGQAAGGPNTGELFF	TGCGCCGGCCAGGCGGCGGGAGGCCCCAACACCGGGGAGCTGTTTTTT
-	TRBJ1-1	-	TRBV29-1	CSDVPQGSVNTEAFF	TGTAGCGATGTACCTCAGGGTTCGGTGAACACTGAAGCTTTCTTT
-	TRBJ2-4	TRBD2	TRBV6-2/TRBV6-3	CAISSHPLAGGKILAKNIQYF	TGTGCCATCAGTTCCCACCCCCTCGCGGGAGGAAAAATTCTGGCCAAAAACATTCAGTACTTC
-	TRBJ1-6	-	TRBV5-1	CASSSEVGSSPLHF	TGCGCCAGCAGCTCGGAGGTGGGAAGCTCACCCCTCCACTTT
-	TRBJ2-7	-	TRBV5-5	CANSLLVDLSYEQYF	TGTGCCAACAGCTTGCTTGTGGACCTGTCCTACGAGCAGTACTTC
once	TRBJ2-3	-	TRBV2	CASCPPDTQYF	TGTGCTAGCTGTCCGCCAGATACGCAGTATTTT
-	TRBJ1-5	-	TRBV6-5	CASRRQANQPQHF	TGTGCCAGCAGAAGGCAGGCCAATCAGCCCCAGCATTTT
once	TRBJ1-1	-	TRBV5-4	CASSLGDGWRGTEAFF	TGTGCCAGCAGCTTAGGGGACGGATGGAGGGGCACTGAAGCTTTCTTT
-	TRBJ2-4	-	TRBV5-1	CASSLDRDIQHF	TGCGCCAGCAGCTTGGACAGGGACATTCAGCACTTC
few	TRBJ2-7	-	TRBV7-8	CASSLGVSSSYEQYF	TGTGCCAGCAGCTTAGGAGTGTCGAGCTCCTACGAGCAGTACTTC
-	TRBJ1-1	-	TRBV7-9	CAGDENTEAFF	TGTGCCGGAGATGAGAACACTGAAGCTTTCTTT
few	TRBJ1-2	-	TRBV20-1	CSAPGGSDGYTF	TGCAGTGCCCCCGGAGGGTCGGATGGCTACACCTTC
-	TRBJ1-5	TRBD1	TRBV4-3	CASRGEGQPNQPQHF	TGTGCCAGCAGGGGGGAAGGACAGCCCAATCAGCCCCAGCATTTT
-	TRBJ2-3	-	TRBV11-2	CVSSLRVAHSTDTQYF	TGTGTCAGCAGCCTACGCGTAGCGCATAGTACAGATACACAGTATTTT
-	TRBJ2-3	-	TRBV11-2	CASSLRRTDTQYF	TGTGCCAGCAGCCTCCGTCGCACAGATACGCAGTATTTT
-	TRBJ2-5	-	TRBV6-2/TRBV6-3	CASRQWDPRETQYF	TGTGCCAGCAGGCAGTGGGACCCGCGTGAGACCCAGTACTTC
few	TRBJ2-2	-	TRBV6-1	CASSLSVTTGELLF	TGTGCCAGCAGTCTCAGCGTTACCACCGGGGAGCTGTTGTTT
many	TRBJ2-7	-	TRBV29-1	CMEQSSYEQYF	TGCATGGAACAGAGCTCCTACGAGCAGTACTTC
-	TRBJ2-7	-	TRBV11-1	CASGDRRLYEQYF	TGTGCCAGCGGTGACAGGCGACTCTACGAGCAGTACTTC
-	TRBJ2-1	-	TRBV4-3	CASSQAVTNEQFF	TGCGCTAGCAGCCAAGCCGTGACCAATGAGCAGTTCTTC
-	TRBJ2-5	-	TRBV4-2	CASSPVISDFQETQYF	TGTGCCAGCAGCCCCGTAATTTCAGACTTCCAAGAGACCCAGTACTTT